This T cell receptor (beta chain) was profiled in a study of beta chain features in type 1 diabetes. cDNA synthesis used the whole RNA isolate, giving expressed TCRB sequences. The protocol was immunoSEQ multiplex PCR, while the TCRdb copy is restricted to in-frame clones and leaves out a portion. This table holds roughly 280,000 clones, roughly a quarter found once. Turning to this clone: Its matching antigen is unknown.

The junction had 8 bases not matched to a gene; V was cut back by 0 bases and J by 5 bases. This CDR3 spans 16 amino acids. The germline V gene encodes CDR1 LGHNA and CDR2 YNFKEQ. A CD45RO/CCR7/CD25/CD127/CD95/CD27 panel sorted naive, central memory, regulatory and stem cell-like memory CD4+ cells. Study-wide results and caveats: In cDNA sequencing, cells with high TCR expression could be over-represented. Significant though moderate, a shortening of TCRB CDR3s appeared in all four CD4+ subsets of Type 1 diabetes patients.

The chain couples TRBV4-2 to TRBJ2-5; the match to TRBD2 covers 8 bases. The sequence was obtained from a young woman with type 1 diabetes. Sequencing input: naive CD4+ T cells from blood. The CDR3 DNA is TGTGCCAGCAGCCAAGATGGGGCGGGGGGTTGGGAGACCCAGTACTTC. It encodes CASSQDGAGGWETQYF.